These 28 T cell receptor beta chains share one sample of origin, sequenced in a study of blood T cells in healthy people across ages. Through a sample-barcoded 5' primer and a J-beta primer mix, a second PCR was run for roughly 6 to 11 cycles. MiXCR was run by TCRdb on the 5' RACE reads, yielding one entry per CDR3 protein. The sample lists hundreds of thousands of distinct CDR3 sequences, 48% occurring once. The sample comprised blood. These receptor sequences come from a man younger than 40 in good health.

This clonotype has only a few counts. V and J are TRBV10-2 and TRBJ2-7; no clear D gene. This CDR3 has 13 residues. V dropped 3 bases and J dropped 3 bases, with 9 bases sitting between them. Germline assignment: CDR1 WSHSY and CDR2 SAAADI. The CDR3 reads CASSDRSYYEQYF. CDR3 bases: TGCGCCAGCAGTGACAGGTCCTACTACGAGCAGTACTTC.

The chain couples TRBV4-3 to TRBJ2-7, with TRBD2 matching 8 bases. After removal of 0 bases from V and 4 bases from J, the junction contained 8 bases not matched to a gene. This CDR3 region has 16 residues. Germline V CDR1 and CDR2: LGHNA, YSLEER. The CDR3 bases are TGCGCCAGCAGCCAAGATGCCAGCGGGAGCCTATACGAGCAGTACTTC. The encoded protein is CASSQDASGSLYEQYF.

This chain connects TRBV7-9 to TRBJ2-1; no clear D gene. The CDR3 is 12 amino acids. The germline V gene has CDR1 SEHNR and CDR2 FQNEAQ (reference sequence). Trimming removed 5 bases at V and 12 bases at J, with 14 bases between. The CDR3 nucleotides are TGTGCCAGCAGCCAAACCGTAGGTACGCAGTTCTTC. Amino acids: CASSQTVGTQFF.

V gene TRBV6-2 or TRBV6-3 combines with J gene TRBJ2-4, with TRBD1 matching over 9 bases. Gene TRBJ2-7 matches the end of the DNA better, so the J call may be wrong. CDR1 and CDR2 (germline): MNHEY, SVGEGT. This CDR3 comprises 15 residues. CDR3 residues: CASSSGTGIFYEQYF. In nucleotides, the CDR3 is TGTGCCAGCAGTTCCGGGACAGGGATCTTCTACGAGCAGTACTTC.

V usage is TRBV13 and J usage is TRBJ2-3; 11 bases fit TRBD2. The junction had 3 bases not matched to a gene; V was cut back by 4 bases and J by 0 bases. CDR3 length equals 16 residues. Germline V gene lookup returns CDR1 PRHDT and CDR2 FYEKMQ (reference sequence). The CDR3 protein is CASSSSSGGSTDTQYF. CDR3 in DNA: TGTGCCAGCAGCTCGTCTAGCGGGGGGAGCACAGATACGCAGTATTTT.

This chain joins TRBV6-1 and TRBJ2-7, with D uncertain. Germline loops: CDR1 MNHNS, CDR2 SASEGT. The CDR3 runs 13 residues. V shed 5 bases and J shed 0 bases, with 8 bases lying between them. This CDR3 is CASSQRPSYEQYF. CDR3 DNA: TGTGCCAGCAGTCAGCGTCCCTCCTACGAGCAGTACTTC.

The chain carries TRBV6-2 or TRBV6-3 and TRBJ1-1; a possible D gene is TRBD1 (5 bases). CDR1 MNHEY and CDR2 SVGEGT come from the germline V gene. The CDR3 consists of 14 residues. V was pared by 7 bases and J by 3 bases, with 15 bases between. The chain's CDR3 is CASTVQGPHTEAFF. The CDR3 coding sequence is TGTGCCAGCACCGTGCAGGGACCCCACACTGAAGCTTTCTTT.

A few counts support this clonotype. J is TRBJ1-2 and V is TRBV3-1; D is unresolved. Between the trimmed V and J ends, which lost 4 bases and 7 bases, there was a span of 13 bases. CDR3 length: 13 residues. Germline V lookup: CDR1 LGHDT, CDR2 YNNKEL (reference sequence). The CDR3 coding sequence is TGTGCCAGCAGCCCCTCATTGTGGGGTGGCTACACCTTC. It translates to CASSPSLWGGYTF.

The CDR3 region is CSAHRGASTDTQYF. The CDR3 DNA reads as TGCAGCGCCCACCGCGGGGCTAGCACAGATACGCAGTATTTT. V and J are TRBV29-1 and TRBJ2-3; tentatively, D is TRBD2 (6 bases). Germline V gene data show CDR1 as SQVTM and CDR2 as ANQGSEA. With 7 bases removed from V and 0 bases from J, the gap between germline ends came to 14 bases. This CDR3 comprises 14 residues.

This chain joins TRBV5-1 and TRBJ2-3; D is ambiguous. CDR3 length equals 13 residues. Germline V CDR1 and CDR2: SGHRS, YFSETQ. Trimming pared 4 bases from V and 8 bases from J, leaving 14 bases between. The CDR3 protein is CASSADGKATQYF. Here the CDR3 DNA reads TGCGCCAGCAGCGCGGATGGAAAGGCTACGCAGTATTTT.

Details on this clonotype: Germline is not matched at one junction end, which may reflect a read error. The V call is TRBV5-5, the J call TRBJ2-5, with D perhaps matching TRBD1 or TRBD2 (6 bases each). In germline, CDR1 is SGHKS, CDR2 YYEKEE (reference sequence). The CDR3 totals 13 residues. The DNA of the CDR3 is TGTGCCGGCAGCACGGGGGCTCAAGAGACCCAGTACTTC. Its protein product is CAGSTGAQETQYF.

The rearrangement joins TRBV30 to TRBJ1-2; 9 bases map to TRBD1. CDR3 length: 13 amino acids. The V segment lost 6 bases and the J segment 7 bases; nucleotides outside the gene matches: 9. Per the germline V gene, CDR1 is GTSNPN and CDR2 is SVGIG (reference sequence). The CDR3 DNA is TGTGCCTGCCGACGGACAGGGGCGAGTGGCTACACCTTC. Amino acids: CACRRTGASGYTF.

The chain is built from TRBV28 and TRBJ2-5; 10 bases agree with TRBD2. CDR1 is MDHEN, CDR2 SYDVKM, per germline. CDR3 length equals 16 residues. V shed 5 bases, J shed 7 bases, and the junction held 13 bases outside the gene matches. CDR3 DNA: TGTGCCAGCAGTACCTCTAGCGGGGGCTTCGGTCGGACCCAGTACTTC. Protein: CASSTSSGGFGRTQYF.

The CDR3 bases are TGCAGTGCTAGCCCCCCCAAGGGGCAGGGCTATGGCTACACCTTC. It yields the protein CSASPPKGQGYGYTF. V and J are TRBV20-1 and TRBJ1-2; D possibly corresponds to TRBD1 (5 bases). The CDR3 runs to 15 residues. Germline V gene data show CDR1 as DFQATT and CDR2 as SNEGSKA (reference sequence). V lost 3 bases, J lost 4 bases, and 18 bases lay in between.

The table lists this clonotype with a count of one. The chain has TRBV7-2 and TRBJ2-7; 7 bases fit TRBD2. The DNA end lines up better with TRBJ2-4; the J call may be wrong. This CDR3 spans 15 amino acids. Germline CDR1 reads SGHTA; CDR2 reads FQGNSA. The CDR3 loop is CASSSGGDYPSIQYF. The DNA for the CDR3 is TGTGCCAGCAGCTCTGGGGGGGACTACCCAAGCATTCAGTACTTC.

This clonotype was seen a handful of times. This chain connects TRBV5-1 to TRBJ2-7; 11 bases map to TRBD2. The CDR3 consists of 17 residues. V lost 0 bases and J lost 1; bases outside the gene matches: 6. Germline CDR1 is SGHRS and CDR2 is YFSETQ. The CDR3 DNA sequence: TGCGCCAGCAGCTTGGCCCTAGCGGGGGGTGCGTCCTACGAGCAGTACTTC. Amino acid sequence: CASSLALAGGASYEQYF.

Comments on this clonotype: At one of its ends the junction is not consistent with the germline gene, which may arise from a read error. This sequence joins TRBV20-1 and TRBJ2-5; 9 positions agree with TRBD1. The germline V gene has CDR1 DFQATT and CDR2 SNEGSKA (reference sequence). The CDR3 contains 15 residues. CDR3 amino acids: CSASGDRETQGTQYF. CDR3 bases: TGCAGTGCTAGTGGGGACAGGGAGACCCAAGGGACCCAGTACTTC.

The rearrangement joins TRBV3-1 to TRBJ1-1; 7 nucleotides agree with TRBD1. Trimming at V came to 3 bases and at J to 6 bases, leaving 13 bases not matched to a gene. The CDR3 consists of 16 residues. Per germline, CDR1 LGHDT and CDR2 YNNKEL (reference sequence). The CDR3, as DNA: TGTGCCAGCAGCCAGGAAGGGGGCGGGCGGCGCGCTGAAGCTTTCTTT. Translating it yields CASSQEGGGRRAEAFF. Combining the CDR3 with reference TRBV3-1 and TRBJ1-1 gives the whole variable domain DTAVSQTPKYLVTQMGNDKSIKCEQNLGHDTMYWYKQDSKKFLKIMFSYNNKELIINETVPNRFSPKSPDKAHLNLHINSLELGDSAVYFCASSQEGGGRRAEAFFGQGTRLTVV.

The chain uses TRBV28 and TRBJ2-7; 8 bases fit TRBD2. V lost 4 bases and J lost 3; bases outside the gene matches: 8. This CDR3 is built from 15 residues. Germline loops: CDR1 MDHEN, CDR2 SYDVKM. The DNA of the CDR3 is TGTGCCAGCAGTTCCGGGGGGGGATCGAACTACGAGCAGTACTTC. Translation gives CASSSGGGSNYEQYF.

The gene calls are TRBV4-1 and TRBJ2-1; 12 bases line up with TRBD1. CDR3 length: 14 amino acids. V gave up 3 bases and J gave up 10 bases; unmatched junction bases: 4. Germline V gene sequence: CDR1 MGHRA, CDR2 YSYEKL. The CDR3 DNA reads TGCGCCAGCAGCCAGGGGACAGGGGGCTACGAGCAGTTCTTC. It is translated as CASSQGTGGYEQFF.

This clonotype was observed once. This chain joins TRBV5-1 and TRBJ2-5, with D hard to call. Germline-derived CDR1 and CDR2 are SGHRS and YFSETQ. V lost 4 bases, J lost 1 base, and 14 bases lay in between. This CDR3 spans 15 amino acids. The CDR3, as DNA: TGCGCCAGCAGCCTCCAACCCAGCCCCCAAGAGACCCAGTACTTC. This translates into CASSLQPSPQETQYF.

The chain joins TRBV11-3 to TRBJ1-4, with 9 bases that match TRBD1. Germline CDR1 reads SGHNT; CDR2 reads YENEEA. The J segment lost 8 bases and the V segment lost 2 bases, leaving 12 bases of the junction unmatched. The CDR3 loop spans 17 amino acids. CDR3 DNA: TGTGCCAGCAGCTTAAGGCCCCCGGGACAGGGTCCGGAAAAACTGTTTTTT. This sequence encodes CASSLRPPGQGPEKLFF.

The V call is TRBV7-9, the J call TRBJ2-5, with D perhaps TRBD1 (6 bases). V shed 4 bases and J shed 7 bases, with 10 bases lying between them. The CDR3 is 12 residues long. Germline CDR1 reads SEHNR; CDR2 reads FQNEAQ (reference sequence). The CDR3 sequence: CASSYGDTTQYF. In DNA, the CDR3 is TGTGCCAGCAGCTACGGGGACACGACCCAGTACTTC.

For this clonotype: Compared with germline, one end of the junction differs, possibly owing to a read error. The chain couples TRBV19 to TRBJ1-1; 7 nucleotides align to TRBD1. Germline V gene lookup returns CDR1 LNHDA and CDR2 SQIVND (reference sequence). The CDR3 has 14 residues. CDR3 nucleotide sequence: TGCGCCAGTAGTATAGTGGACAGGAACCCTGAAGCTTTCTTT. Translated, it gives CASSIVDRNPEAFF.

This clonotype occurred a few times. The chain is built from TRBV4-2 and TRBJ2-5, with 7 bases matching TRBD2. The CDR3 has 15 residues. The germline gives CDR1 LGHNA, CDR2 YNFKEQ. V lost 0 bases to trimming and J lost 1 base; unmatched junction nucleotides: 2. The CDR3 bases are TGTGCCAGCAGCCAAGAGACTAGCCTCCAAGAGACCCAGTACTTC. Its translation is CASSQETSLQETQYF.

V is TRBV20-1 and J is TRBJ1-1; TRBD1 is a possible D gene (6 bases). The V end lost 8 bases, the J end lost 1 base, and 17 bases lay between the germline ends. The germline V gene has CDR1 DFQATT and CDR2 SNEGSKA (reference sequence). The CDR3 covers 14 residues. The CDR3 sequence is CSPRGPTGNTEAFF. CDR3 DNA: TGCAGTCCCCGAGGGCCGACAGGGAACACTGAAGCTTTCTTT.

This chain joins TRBV7-9 and TRBJ1-5; D call uncertain. CDR1 and CDR2 from the germline V gene are SEHNR and FQNEAQ (reference sequence). This CDR3 spans 12 amino acids. V lost 1 base, J lost 6 bases, and 4 bases lay in between. The CDR3 DNA is TGTGCCAGCAGCTTAGAGATTCAGCCCCAGCATTTT. Its translation is CASSLEIQPQHF.

The rearrangement joins TRBV10-3 to TRBJ2-3; 8 positions agree with TRBD1. Germline assignment: CDR1 ENHRY and CDR2 SYGVKD. The CDR3 is 15 amino acids. V lost 10 bases, J lost 2 bases, and 11 bases stayed unmatched. CDR3: CATYDRDRTTDTQYF. CDR3 DNA: TGTGCCACCTACGACCGGGACAGGACCACAGATACGCAGTATTTT.